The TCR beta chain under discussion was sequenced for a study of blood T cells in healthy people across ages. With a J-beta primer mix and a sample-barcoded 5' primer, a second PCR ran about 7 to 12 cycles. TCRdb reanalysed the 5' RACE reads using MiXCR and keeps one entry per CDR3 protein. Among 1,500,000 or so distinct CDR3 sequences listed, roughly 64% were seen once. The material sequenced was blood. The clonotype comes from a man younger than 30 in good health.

The CDR3 loop reads CASSLPLYQETQYF. CDR3 in DNA: TGTGCCAGCAGTTTACCACTCTACCAAGAGACCCAGTACTTC. The chain is built from TRBV12-3 or TRBV12-4 and TRBJ2-5; D is unclear. Trimming took off 2 bases at V and 0 bases at J, with 7 bases between the two ends. The CDR3 contains 14 residues.